The 23 T cell receptor beta chains reported below all come from one sample, sequenced in a study of cytomegalovirus exposure and HLA in healthy donors (dated by TCRdb to 2015 to 2018). Libraries were prepared through the immunoSEQ multiplex PCR assay. TCRdb's version of the immuneACCESS table is confined to in-frame rearrangements and falls short of the full clone set. An unresolved V gene accounts for under half of the shortfall where checked; the remainder is of unknown origin. This sample comprises 50,000 or so clones, 75% to 95% of them detected only once. The top ten clonotypes cover over 2% of the sample. Source material: PBMCs. These TCRs come from a woman aged 25-40 years in good health and CMV-seronegative.

V gene TRBV20-1 combines with J gene TRBJ1-1; D is undetermined. The V end lost 5 bases, the J end lost 11 bases, and 12 bases lay between the germline ends. The CDR3 is 10 amino acids. Germline-derived CDR1 and CDR2 are DFQATT and SNEGSKA (reference sequence). The CDR3 DNA reads as TGCAGTGCTCCCCCCTCCCCCGCTTTCTTT. Encoded protein: CSAPPSPAFF.

DNA for the CDR3: TGTGCCAGTAAGGGACAGGGGAGTGTCGCTGAAGCTTTCTTT. It is translated as CASKGQGSVAEAFF. The chain carries TRBV19 and TRBJ1-1, with 10 bases lining up with TRBD1. The CDR3 loop spans 14 amino acids. Germline V gene sequence: CDR1 LNHDA, CDR2 SQIVND (reference sequence). V trimming: 7 bases; J trimming: 6 bases; junction bases outside the gene matches: 8.

The chain couples TRBV11-2 to TRBJ2-7; a weak D match, TRBD1 (6 bases). The V end lost 1 base, the J end lost 0 bases, and 10 bases lay between the germline ends. Germline V gene data show CDR1 as SGHAT and CDR2 as FQNNGV. There are 15 residues in the CDR3. In DNA form, the CDR3 reads TGTGCCAGCAGCTTAGGGTGGGGGCTCTCCTACGAGCAGTACTTC. This translates into CASSLGWGLSYEQYF.

The chain combines TRBV27 with TRBJ1-1, with a possible D match to TRBD1 (6 bases). Per the germline V gene, CDR1 is MNHEY and CDR2 is SMNVEV (reference sequence). Trimming left V 6 bases short and J 1 base short, with 15 bases between. The CDR3 extends over 15 amino acids. The DNA for the CDR3 is TGTGCCAGCAGATACGGGGGGCTCCGGAACACTGAAGCTTTCTTT. It codes for CASRYGGLRNTEAFF.

This clone was recorded a few times. The chain combines TRBV6-1 with TRBJ2-2, with TRBD1 matching 9 bases. There are 16 residues in the CDR3. With V trimmed by 2 bases and J by 4 bases, 5 bases remained unmatched. CDR1 and CDR2 (germline): MNHNS, SASEGT. CDR3: CASSETPGQGTGELFF. In nucleotides, the CDR3 is TGTGCCAGCAGTGAAACCCCGGGACAGGGCACCGGGGAGCTGTTTTTT.

This rearrangement joins TRBV2 to TRBJ1-3; perhaps TRBD1 as D (5 bases). Germline V gene lookup returns CDR1 SNHLY and CDR2 FYNNEI. Trimming left V 5 bases short and J 1 base short, with 12 bases between. The length of the CDR3 is 15 residues. CDR3 sequence (DNA): TGTGCCAGCAGTATGGGGGGGTCATCTGGAAACACCATATATTTT. Residues: CASSMGGSSGNTIYF. Together with reference TRBV2 and TRBJ1-3, the CDR3 gives the full variable domain: EPEVTQTPSHQVTQMGQEVILRCVPISNHLYFYWYRQILGQKVEFLVSFYNNEISEKSEIFDDQFSVERPDGSNFTLKIRSTKLEDSAMYFCASSMGGSSGNTIYFGEGSWLTVV.

A note on this clone: At one end, the junction sequence differs from germline, possibly due to a read error. The V and J genes are TRBV7-9 and TRBJ2-7, with unresolved D. The V gene's germline CDR1 is SEHNR and CDR2 FQNEAQ (reference sequence). The CDR3 contains 14 residues. The CDR3, as DNA: TGTGTCAGCAGCCCCCGACTTAATACCTACGAGCAGTACTTC. Amino acids: CVSSPRLNTYEQYF.

This chain uses TRBV18 with TRBJ2-1, with D possibly TRBD2 on 6 matching bases. Germline CDR1 reads KGHSH; CDR2 reads LQKENI. With 5 bases removed from V and 5 bases from J, the gap between germline ends came to 7 bases. CDR3 size: 12 residues. CDR3 sequence: CASSGLNNEQFF. CDR3 in DNA: TGTGCCAGCTCAGGACTAAACAATGAGCAGTTCTTC.

The V call is TRBV27, the J call TRBJ1-1; TRBD1 matches 10 bases. Germline V lookup: CDR1 MNHEY, CDR2 SMNVEV (reference sequence). The length of the CDR3 is 15 residues. Unmatched junction bases numbered 8, after V lost 5 bases and J lost 5 bases. CDR3 sequence: CASSRRTGGWTEAFF. The CDR3 DNA reads as TGTGCCAGCAGTCGTAGGACAGGGGGTTGGACTGAAGCTTTCTTT.

This clone occurred once. V is TRBV28 and J is TRBJ1-1; 9 nucleotides align to TRBD1. The CDR3 extends over 16 amino acids. The germline CDR1 and CDR2 sequences are MDHEN and SYDVKM. The V gene end was trimmed by 5 bases and the J gene end by 5 bases; junction bases not matched to a gene: 12. The CDR3 loop is CASSVGDRVRRTEAFF. DNA for the CDR3: TGTGCCAGCAGTGTGGGGGACAGGGTAAGACGGACTGAAGCTTTCTTT.

The chain carries TRBV11-2 and TRBJ1-1; 7 bases map to TRBD1. The germline CDR1 and CDR2 sequences are SGHAT and FQNNGV. CDR3 length: 15 residues. Trimming took 5 bases from V and 4 from J; bases not matched to a gene: 10. The CDR3: CASSPLRGSGTEAFF. The CDR3 nucleotides read TGTGCCAGCAGCCCTCTCAGGGGGTCAGGCACTGAAGCTTTCTTT.

The chain employs TRBV5-5 and TRBJ2-3, with D perhaps TRBD1 (6 bases). The CDR3 consists of 15 residues. The germline V gene encodes CDR1 SGHKS and CDR2 YYEKEE (reference sequence). V shed 1 base and J shed 2 bases, with 11 bases lying between them. CDR3 sequence (DNA): TGTGCCAGCAGCTTGTCAGGGGAAAACACAGATACGCAGTATTTT. This gives the protein CASSLSGENTDTQYF. Looking up the rest from reference TRBV5-5 and TRBJ2-3 gives the full variable domain: DAGVTQSPTHLIKTRGQQVTLRCSPISGHKSVSWYQQVLGQGPQFIFQYYEKEERGRGNFPDRFSARQFPNYSSELNVNALLLGDSALYLCASSLSGENTDTQYFGPGTRLTVL.

This clone was seen more than once but under ten times. The rearrangement uses TRBV6-5 and TRBJ2-2; unclear D gene. This CDR3 spans 12 amino acids. V lost 4 bases and J lost 4, with 4 bases in between. Germline CDR1 is MNHEY and CDR2 is SVGAGI. The CDR3 DNA sequence: TGTGCCAGCAGTTTCATCACCGGGGAGCTGTTTTTT. Its translation is CASSFITGELFF.

This chain uses TRBV27 with TRBJ2-2, with D uncertain. Germline V lookup: CDR1 MNHEY, CDR2 SMNVEV (reference sequence). The V and J ends lost 6 bases and 6 bases respectively, with 11 bases between them. The CDR3 length is 13 residues. The CDR3 here is CASRATGSGELFF. The DNA for the CDR3 is TGTGCCAGCAGGGCAACGGGTTCCGGGGAGCTGTTTTTT.

The chain has TRBV30 and TRBJ1-1, with D unresolved. The germline V and J ends were trimmed by 4 bases and 1 base, with 10 bases remaining between them. The CDR3 has 13 residues. From germline, CDR1 is GTSNPN and CDR2 SVGIG (reference sequence). CDR3 sequence reads: CAWKETANTEAFF. The CDR3 DNA follows: TGTGCCTGGAAGGAGACGGCGAACACTGAAGCTTTCTTT.

The rearrangement uses TRBV6-1 and TRBJ2-2, with 10 bases fitting TRBD2. The CDR3 runs 14 residues. Germline V CDR1 and CDR2: MNHNS, SASEGT. Losses at the gene ends were 6 bases for V and 6 bases for J; bases not matched to a gene: 4. The CDR3 region has the DNA TGTGCCAGCAGCCCTAGCGGGAGTGCCGGGGAGCTGTTTTTT. It codes for CASSPSGSAGELFF.

This clone was seen many times. The chain recombines TRBV19 with TRBJ1-5; TRBD1 matches 7 bases. The germline V gene encodes CDR1 LNHDA and CDR2 SQIVND (reference sequence). V lost 3 bases and J lost 7; bases outside the gene matches: 6. The CDR3 length is 14 residues. This CDR3 reads CASSMAGGYQPQHF. The CDR3 DNA sequence: TGTGCCAGTAGTATGGCAGGGGGTTACCAGCCCCAGCATTTT. Full variable domain (missing parts from reference TRBV19 and TRBJ1-5): DGGITQSPKYLFRKEGQNVTLSCEQNLNHDAMYWYRQDPGQGLRLIYYSQIVNDFQKGDIAEGYSVSREKKESFPLTVTSAQKNPTAFYLCASSMAGGYQPQHFGDGTRLSIL.

This clone occurred a few times. This rearrangement joins TRBV19 to TRBJ1-2, with 9 nucleotides matching TRBD1. Germline V gene sequence: CDR1 LNHDA, CDR2 SQIVND (reference sequence). V gave up 3 bases and J gave up 10 bases; unmatched junction bases: 9. This CDR3 contains 14 residues. The CDR3 is CASSISTGGAVYTF. DNA for the CDR3: TGTGCCAGTAGTATCTCGACAGGGGGGGCGGTCTACACCTTC.

The gene calls are TRBV7-6 and TRBJ2-7; tentative D call: TRBD2 (5 bases). Per the germline V gene, CDR1 is SGHVS and CDR2 is FNYEAQ. V lost 2 bases and J lost 4, with 12 bases in between. This CDR3 is 14 amino acids long. The CDR3 sequence: CASSLRGSGYEQYF. As DNA, the CDR3 is TGTGCCAGCAGCTTAAGAGGGAGTGGGTACGAGCAGTACTTC.

The chain has TRBV28 and TRBJ1-2; D not resolved. The CDR3 length is 17 residues. V lost 5 bases, J lost 5 bases, and 24 bases lay in between. The germline gives CDR1 MDHEN, CDR2 SYDVKM. The CDR3 DNA follows: TGTGCCAGCAGTCTACGCCACGACGGCACTCGGACTTATGGCTACACCTTC. Its protein product is CASSLRHDGTRTYGYTF.

J is TRBJ2-5 and V is TRBV6-6, with 13 bases matching TRBD2. Near its end, the DNA agrees better with TRBJ2-7, so the J call may be wrong. Germline V CDR1 and CDR2: MNHNY, SVGAGI (reference sequence). The CDR3 has 15 amino acids. CDR3 loop: CASSTGLAGEYEQYF. The DNA for the CDR3 is TGTGCCAGCAGTACCGGACTAGCGGGGGAGTACGAGCAGTACTTC.

The rearrangement links TRBV6-1 to TRBJ1-1, with D possibly matching TRBD1 (5 bases). The V and J ends lost 8 bases and 0 bases respectively, with 16 bases between them. This CDR3 is built from 15 residues. Germline V gives CDR1 MNHNS, CDR2 SASEGT. The DNA of the CDR3 is TGTGCCAGCGGTATCACCGGGGGACTGAACACTGAAGCTTTCTTT. As protein: CASGITGGLNTEAFF.

The gene calls are TRBV10-1 and TRBJ2-3; 7 bases match TRBD2. Germline V gene lookup returns CDR1 WNHNN and CDR2 SYGVQD (reference sequence). The length of the CDR3 is 14 residues. V trimming: 8 bases; J trimming: 4 bases; junction bases outside the gene matches: 9. CDR3 residues: CASSIGGRADTQYF. The CDR3 DNA follows: TGCGCCAGCTCCATCGGAGGGAGGGCAGATACGCAGTATTTT.